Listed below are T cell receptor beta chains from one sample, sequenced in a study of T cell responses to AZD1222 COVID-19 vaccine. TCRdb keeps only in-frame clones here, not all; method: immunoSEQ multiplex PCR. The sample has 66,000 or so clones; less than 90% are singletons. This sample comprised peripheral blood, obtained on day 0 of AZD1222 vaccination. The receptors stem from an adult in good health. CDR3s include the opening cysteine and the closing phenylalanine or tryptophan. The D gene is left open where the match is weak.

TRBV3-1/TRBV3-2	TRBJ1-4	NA	TGTGCCAGCAGCCGCCAGAGGGCCGGGGAAAAACTGTTTTTT	CASSRQRAGEKLFF
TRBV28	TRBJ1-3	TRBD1	TGTGCCAGCAGACGACCGGGACAGGGCTCTGGAAACACCATATATTTT	CASRRPGQGSGNTIYF
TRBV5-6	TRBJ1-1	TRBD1	TGTGCCAGCAGCGAGGGGGGGCGGGGACAGGAATCCACTGAAGCTTTCTTT	CASSEGGRGQESTEAFF
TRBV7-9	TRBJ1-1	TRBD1	TGTGCCAGCAGCTTACGGGGACAGTTTATGAACACTGAAGCTTTCTTT	CASSLRGQFMNTEAFF
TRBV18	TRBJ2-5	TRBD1	TGTGCCAGCTCACCCAACTCGGGGACAGGGAGAGAGACCCAGTACTTC	CASSPNSGTGRETQYF
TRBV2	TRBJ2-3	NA	TGTGCCAGCAGTGAAGCGCTTGGGCTAGCAGCGCAGTATTTT	CASSEALGLAAQYF
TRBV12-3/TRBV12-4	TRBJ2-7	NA	TGTGCCAGCAGTTTAGGTCCCGAGCAGTACTTC	CASSLGPEQYF
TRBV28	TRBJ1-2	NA	TGTGCCAGCAGTCCGGGAGTCGACTATGGCTACACCTTC	CASSPGVDYGYTF
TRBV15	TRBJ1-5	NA	TGTGCCACCAGCAGAGAGGACCTCGGGGGGCCCCAGCATTTT	CATSREDLGGPQHF
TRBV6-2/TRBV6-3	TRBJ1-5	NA	TGTGCCAGCAGCCCTTCGGGCTTTAGCAATCAGCCCCAGCATTTT	CASSPSGFSNQPQHF
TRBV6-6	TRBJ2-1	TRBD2	TGTGCCAGCAGTTATTCTCTAGCGGGCAATGAGCAGTTCTTC	CASSYSLAGNEQFF
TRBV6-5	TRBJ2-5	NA	TGTGCCAGCAGAATATCTGCGGGCTGGCAAGAGACCCAGTACTTC	CASRISAGWQETQYF
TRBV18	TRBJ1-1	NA	TGTGCCAGCTCACCGCGCGGGGGCATGGACACTGAAGCTTTCTTT	CASSPRGGMDTEAFF
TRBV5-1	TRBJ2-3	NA	TGCGCCAGCAGCTTGGAGGCTAGGGGCACAGATACGCAGTATTTT	CASSLEARGTDTQYF